The 8 T cell receptor beta chains in this list originate from one sample, sequenced in a study of shared clonotypes between healthy human individuals. Some clones are missing from TCRdb's copy, which holds only in-frame ones; the method was immunoSEQ multiplex PCR. The profile shows 2 million to 3 million clones, over 85% of them singletons. The sequenced material came from naive CD4+ T cells from PBMCs. The subset here: CD45RA+ positively selected. All receptors derive from a man in his late teens or twenties in good health. Some clones in this sample may be carry-over from other donors' samples.

The chain has TRBV28 and TRBJ2-6; D unclear. V lost 1 base to trimming and J lost 2 bases, with 9 bases between them. This CDR3 has 16 residues. CDR1 and CDR2 from the germline V gene are MDHEN and SYDVKM. CDR3 protein: CASSLFLGTGANVLTF. CDR3 nucleotide sequence: TGTGCCAGCAGTTTATTTCTGGGGACTGGGGCCAACGTCCTGACTTTC.

The genes are TRBV6-1 and TRBJ2-1; 8 bases align to TRBD2. Trimming at V came to 4 bases and at J to 4 bases, leaving 6 bases not matched to a gene. In germline, CDR1 is MNHNS, CDR2 SASEGT. The CDR3 is 15 residues long. In nucleotides, the CDR3 is TGTGCCAGCAGTGCGAGTAGCGGGACATACAATGAGCAGTTCTTC. Translating gives CASSASSGTYNEQFF.

CDR3 DNA: TGTGCCAGCAGTTCCCAGGGCCAGACTGAAGCTTTCTTT. This gives the protein CASSSQGQTEAFF. The genes are TRBV6-5 and TRBJ1-1; possibly TRBD1 for D (5 bases). The germline V gene encodes CDR1 MNHEY and CDR2 SVGAGI. The ends were cut back, 4 bases at V and 5 bases at J, with 11 bases in the middle. The CDR3 loop spans 13 amino acids.

On this clone: Other DNA sequences from this sample encode an identical CDR3 as well. This chain uses TRBV5-1 with TRBJ2-7; no reliable D call. Trimming removed 0 bases at V and 3 bases at J, with 10 bases between. The CDR3 contains 14 residues. CDR1 and CDR2 from the germline V gene are SGHRS and YFSETQ. CDR3 protein: CASSLEGRSYEQYF. As DNA, the CDR3 is TGCGCCAGCAGCTTGGAGGGCAGGAGCTACGAGCAGTACTTC.

The chain has TRBV19 and TRBJ2-7; TRBD2 might be the D (5 bases). Trimming cost V 4 bases and J 7 bases, with 11 bases left between them. The CDR3 contains 12 residues. CDR1 LNHDA and CDR2 SQIVND come from the germline V gene (reference sequence). The CDR3 reads CASSNLQREQYF. For the CDR3, the DNA is TGTGCCAGTAGTAACCTCCAGCGGGAGCAGTACTTC.

V usage is TRBV7-3 and J usage is TRBJ1-1; TRBD1 matches at 7 bases. The CDR3 has 16 amino acids. Per germline, CDR1 SGHTA and CDR2 FQGTGA. The ends lost 5 bases at V and 6 bases at J; junction bases unmatched: 15. CDR3 sequence: CASSITSTGNPAEAFF. DNA for the CDR3: TGTGCCAGCAGCATTACCTCGACAGGGAATCCTGCTGAAGCTTTCTTT.

V is TRBV5-1 and J is TRBJ1-1, with D uncertain. V lost 0 bases and J lost 1, with 10 bases in between. Germline V gene data show CDR1 as SGHRS and CDR2 as YFSETQ. The CDR3 covers 15 residues. DNA for the CDR3: TGCGCCAGCAGCTTGGCCTTGGACTCGAACACTGAAGCTTTCTTT. It translates to CASSLALDSNTEAFF.

The J gene is TRBJ2-2, the V gene TRBV10-2; a weak D match, TRBD1 (6 bases). The ends were cut back, 3 bases at V and 5 bases at J, with 16 bases in the middle. Germline CDR1 and CDR2: WSHSY and SAAADI. The length of the CDR3 is 16 residues. The CDR3 bases are TGCGCCAGCAGTGACGATGGGCAGGGGAATACCGGGGAGCTGTTTTTT. The encoded protein is CASSDDGQGNTGELFF.